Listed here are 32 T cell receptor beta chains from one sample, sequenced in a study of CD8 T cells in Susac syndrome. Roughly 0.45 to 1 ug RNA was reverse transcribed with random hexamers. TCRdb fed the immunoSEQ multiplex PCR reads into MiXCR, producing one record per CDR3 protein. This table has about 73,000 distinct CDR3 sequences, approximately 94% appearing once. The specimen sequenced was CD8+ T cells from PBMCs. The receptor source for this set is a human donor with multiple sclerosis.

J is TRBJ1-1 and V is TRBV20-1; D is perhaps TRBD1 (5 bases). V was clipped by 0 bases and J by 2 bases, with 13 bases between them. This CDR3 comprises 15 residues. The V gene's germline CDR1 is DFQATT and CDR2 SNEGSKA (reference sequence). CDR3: CSARDRGRGNTEAFF. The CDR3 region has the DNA TGCAGTGCTAGAGATCGGGGCCGGGGAAACACTGAAGCTTTCTTT.

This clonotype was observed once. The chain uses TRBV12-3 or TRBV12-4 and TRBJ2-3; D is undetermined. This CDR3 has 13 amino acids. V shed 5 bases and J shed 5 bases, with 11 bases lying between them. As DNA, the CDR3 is TGTGCCAGCAGTCCGCCGGGTGTAGATACGCAGTATTTT. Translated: CASSPPGVDTQYF.

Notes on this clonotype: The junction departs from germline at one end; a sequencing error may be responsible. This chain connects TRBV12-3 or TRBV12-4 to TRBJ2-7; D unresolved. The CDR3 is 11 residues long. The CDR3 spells CASSPSHEQYF. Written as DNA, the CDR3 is TGTGCCAGCAGTCCCTCCCACGAGCAGTACTTC.

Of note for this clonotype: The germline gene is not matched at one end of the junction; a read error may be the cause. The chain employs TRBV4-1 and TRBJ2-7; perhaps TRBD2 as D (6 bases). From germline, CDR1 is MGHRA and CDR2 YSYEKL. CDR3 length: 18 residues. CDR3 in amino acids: CASSQDLPLAAGSHEQYF. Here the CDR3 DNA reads TGCGCCAGCAGCCAAGATCTCCCCCTCGCAGCGGGCTCCCACGAGCAGTACTTC.

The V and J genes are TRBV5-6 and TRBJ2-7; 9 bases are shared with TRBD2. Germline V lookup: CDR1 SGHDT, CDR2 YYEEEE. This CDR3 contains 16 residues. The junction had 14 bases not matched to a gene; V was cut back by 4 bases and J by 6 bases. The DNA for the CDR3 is TGTGCCAGCAGCACTACAATTCAGCGGGGGGCCATCGAGCAGTACTTC. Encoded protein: CASSTTIQRGAIEQYF.

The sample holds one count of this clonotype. The CDR3 is CASSQGGTQYF. The CDR3 nucleotides read TGTGCCAGCAGCCAAGGGGGGACCCAGTACTTC. The V gene is TRBV4-2, the J gene TRBJ2-5; D unresolved. This CDR3 comprises 11 residues. The V end was cut by 1 base, the J end by 7 bases, with 4 bases between. Germline loops: CDR1 LGHNA, CDR2 YNFKEQ.

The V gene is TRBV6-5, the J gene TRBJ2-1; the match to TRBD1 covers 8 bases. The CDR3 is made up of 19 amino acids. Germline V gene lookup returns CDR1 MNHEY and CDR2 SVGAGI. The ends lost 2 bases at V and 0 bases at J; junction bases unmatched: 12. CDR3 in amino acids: CASSYRTGKSLSSYNEQFF. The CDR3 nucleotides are TGTGCCAGCAGTTACAGGACAGGGAAGTCCCTAAGCTCCTACAATGAGCAGTTCTTC.

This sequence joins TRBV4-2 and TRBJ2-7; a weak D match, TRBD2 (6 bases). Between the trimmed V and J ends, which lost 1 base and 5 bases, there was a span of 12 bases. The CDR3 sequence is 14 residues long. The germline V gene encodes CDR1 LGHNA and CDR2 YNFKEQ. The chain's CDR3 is CASSQGSGVNEQYF. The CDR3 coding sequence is TGTGCCAGCAGCCAAGGTAGCGGTGTAAACGAGCAGTACTTC.

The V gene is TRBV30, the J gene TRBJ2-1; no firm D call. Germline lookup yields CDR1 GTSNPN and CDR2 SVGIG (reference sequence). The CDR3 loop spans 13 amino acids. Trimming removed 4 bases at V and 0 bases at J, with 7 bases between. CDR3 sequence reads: CAWTVSSYNEQFF. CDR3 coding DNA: TGTGCCTGGACGGTAAGCTCCTACAATGAGCAGTTCTTC. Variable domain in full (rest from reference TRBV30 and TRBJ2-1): SQTIHQWPATLVQPVGSPLSLECTVEGTSNPNLYWYRQAAGRGLQLLFYSVGIGQISSEVPQNLSASRPQDRQFILSSKKLLLSDSGFYLCAWTVSSYNEQFFGPGTRLTVL.

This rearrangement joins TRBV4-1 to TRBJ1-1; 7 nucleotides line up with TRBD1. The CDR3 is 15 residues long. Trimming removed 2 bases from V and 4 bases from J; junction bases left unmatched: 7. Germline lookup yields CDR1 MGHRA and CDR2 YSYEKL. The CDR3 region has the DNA TGCGCCAGCAGCCAAACCGAGACAGGGCTCACTGAAGCTTTCTTT. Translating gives CASSQTETGLTEAFF.

The CDR3 reads CASSIGLAGGLEQYF. The CDR3 DNA reads TGTGCCAGCAGTATTGGACTAGCGGGGGGGCTTGAGCAGTACTTC. The chain links TRBV12-3 or TRBV12-4 to TRBJ2-7, with 15 positions matching TRBD2. The CDR3 covers 15 residues. Trimming removed 5 bases from V and 7 bases from J; junction bases left unmatched: 6.

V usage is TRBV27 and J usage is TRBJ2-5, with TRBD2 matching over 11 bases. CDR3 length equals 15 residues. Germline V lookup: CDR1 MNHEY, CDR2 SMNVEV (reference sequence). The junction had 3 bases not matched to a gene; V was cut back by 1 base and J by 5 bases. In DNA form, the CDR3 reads TGTGCCAGCAGTTTATGGGCTAGCGGGAGGGAGACCCAGTACTTC. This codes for CASSLWASGRETQYF.

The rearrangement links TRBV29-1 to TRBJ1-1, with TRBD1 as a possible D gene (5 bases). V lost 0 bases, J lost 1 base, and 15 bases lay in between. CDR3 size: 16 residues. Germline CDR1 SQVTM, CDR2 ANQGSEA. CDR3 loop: CSVEDLRRGANTEAFF. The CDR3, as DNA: TGCAGCGTTGAAGACCTCAGAAGAGGGGCGAACACTGAAGCTTTCTTT.

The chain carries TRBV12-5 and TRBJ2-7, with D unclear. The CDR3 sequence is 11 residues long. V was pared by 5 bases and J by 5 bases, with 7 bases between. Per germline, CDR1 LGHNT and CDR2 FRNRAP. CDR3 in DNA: TGTGCTAGTGGTCCGGTACACGAGCAGTACTTC. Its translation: CASGPVHEQYF.

The CDR3 sequence is CASSPGTSGQPYEQYF. The CDR3 DNA is TGTGCCAGCAGTCCTGGGACTAGCGGGCAACCCTACGAGCAGTACTTC. The rearrangement uses TRBV12-3 or TRBV12-4 and TRBJ2-7; TRBD2 aligns across 12 bases. V shed 5 bases, J shed 2 bases, and the junction held 7 bases outside the gene matches. The CDR3 consists of 16 residues.

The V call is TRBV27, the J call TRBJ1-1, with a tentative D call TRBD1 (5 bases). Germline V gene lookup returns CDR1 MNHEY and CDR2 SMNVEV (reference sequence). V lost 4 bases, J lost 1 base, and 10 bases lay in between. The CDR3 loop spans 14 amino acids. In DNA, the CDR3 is TGTGCCAGCAGTTGGGGGGGGGAGAACACTGAAGCTTTCTTT. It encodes CASSWGGENTEAFF.

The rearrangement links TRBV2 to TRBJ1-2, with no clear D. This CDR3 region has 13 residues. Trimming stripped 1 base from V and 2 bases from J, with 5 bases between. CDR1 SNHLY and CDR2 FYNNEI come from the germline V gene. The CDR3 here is CASSEEGNYGYTF. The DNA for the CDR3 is TGTGCCAGCAGTGAAGAGGGAAACTATGGCTACACCTTC. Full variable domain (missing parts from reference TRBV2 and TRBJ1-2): EPEVTQTPSHQVTQMGQEVILRCVPISNHLYFYWYRQILGQKVEFLVSFYNNEISEKSEIFDDQFSVERPDGSNFTLKIRSTKLEDSAMYFCASSEEGNYGYTFGSGTRLTVV.

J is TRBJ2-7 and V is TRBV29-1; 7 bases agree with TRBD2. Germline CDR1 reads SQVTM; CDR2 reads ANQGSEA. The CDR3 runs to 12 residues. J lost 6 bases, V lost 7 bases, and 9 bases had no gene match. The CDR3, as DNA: TGCAGCGCTCCGGGACTACGGGGCGAGCAGTACTTC. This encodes CSAPGLRGEQYF.

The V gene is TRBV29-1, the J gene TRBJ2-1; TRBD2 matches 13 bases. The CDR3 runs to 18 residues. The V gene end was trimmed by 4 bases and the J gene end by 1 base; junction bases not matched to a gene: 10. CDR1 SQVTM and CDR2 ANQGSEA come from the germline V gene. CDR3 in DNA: TGCAGCGTTGTCGGGACTAGCGGGATCGACGGGTCCTACAATGAGCAGTTCTTC. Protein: CSVVGTSGIDGSYNEQFF.

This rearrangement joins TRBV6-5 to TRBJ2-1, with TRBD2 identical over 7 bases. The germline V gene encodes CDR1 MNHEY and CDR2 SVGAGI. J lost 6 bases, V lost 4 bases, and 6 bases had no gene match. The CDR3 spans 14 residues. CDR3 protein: CASSSSGSFNEQFF. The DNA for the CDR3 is TGTGCCAGCAGTTCTAGCGGTAGTTTCAATGAGCAGTTCTTC.

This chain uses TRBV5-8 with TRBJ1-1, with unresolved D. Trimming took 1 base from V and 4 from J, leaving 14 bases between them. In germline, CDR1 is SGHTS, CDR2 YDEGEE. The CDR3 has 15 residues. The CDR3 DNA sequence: TGTGCCAGCAGCTTGAGTACCCTAGGGAGCACTGAAGCTTTCTTT. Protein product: CASSLSTLGSTEAFF.

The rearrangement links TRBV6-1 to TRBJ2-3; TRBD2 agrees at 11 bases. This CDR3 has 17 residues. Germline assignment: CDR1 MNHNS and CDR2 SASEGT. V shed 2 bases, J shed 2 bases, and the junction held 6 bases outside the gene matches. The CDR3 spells CASSEQGLAVPTDTQYF. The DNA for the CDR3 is TGTGCCAGCAGTGAACAGGGACTAGCGGTACCCACAGATACGCAGTATTTT.

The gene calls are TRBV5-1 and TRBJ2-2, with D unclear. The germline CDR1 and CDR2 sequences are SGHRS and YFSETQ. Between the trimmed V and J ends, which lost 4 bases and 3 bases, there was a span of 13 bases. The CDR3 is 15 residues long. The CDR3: CASSQEPYYTGELFF. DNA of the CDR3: TGCGCCAGCAGCCAAGAACCATATTACACCGGGGAGCTGTTTTTT.

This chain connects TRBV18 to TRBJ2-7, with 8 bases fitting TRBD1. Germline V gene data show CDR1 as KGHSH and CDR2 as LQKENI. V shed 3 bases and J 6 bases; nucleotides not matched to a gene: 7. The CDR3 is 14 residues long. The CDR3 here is CASSPSTGDREQYF. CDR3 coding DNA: TGTGCCAGCTCACCTTCGACAGGGGACCGCGAGCAGTACTTC.

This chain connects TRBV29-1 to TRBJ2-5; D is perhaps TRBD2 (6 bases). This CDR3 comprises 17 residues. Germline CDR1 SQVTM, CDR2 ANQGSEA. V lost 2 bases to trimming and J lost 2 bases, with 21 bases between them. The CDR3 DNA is TGCAGCGTTGAACCGGACTTGGGAGGCCCTAGGCAAGAGACCCAGTACTTC. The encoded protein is CSVEPDLGGPRQETQYF.

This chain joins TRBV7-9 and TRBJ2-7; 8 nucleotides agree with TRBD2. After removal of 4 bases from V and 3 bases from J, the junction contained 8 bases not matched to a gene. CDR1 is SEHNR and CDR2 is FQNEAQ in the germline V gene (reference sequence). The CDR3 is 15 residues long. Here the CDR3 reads CASSYGTRGSYEQYF. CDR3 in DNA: TGTGCCAGCAGCTACGGGACTAGGGGGAGCTACGAGCAGTACTTC.

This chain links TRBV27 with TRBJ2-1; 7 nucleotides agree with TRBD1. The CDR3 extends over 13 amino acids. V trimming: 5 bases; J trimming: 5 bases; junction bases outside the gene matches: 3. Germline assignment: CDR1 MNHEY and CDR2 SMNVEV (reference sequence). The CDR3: CASSITGDNEQFF. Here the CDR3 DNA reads TGTGCCAGCAGTATTACAGGGGACAATGAGCAGTTCTTC.

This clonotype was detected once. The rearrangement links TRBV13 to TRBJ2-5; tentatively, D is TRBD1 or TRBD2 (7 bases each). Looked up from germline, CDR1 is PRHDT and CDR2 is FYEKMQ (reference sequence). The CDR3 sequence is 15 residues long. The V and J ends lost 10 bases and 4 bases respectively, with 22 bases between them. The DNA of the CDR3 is TGTGCCACCTCCTCTTGGGGCAGGGGGGGAGAGACCCAGTACTTC. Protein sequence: CATSSWGRGGETQYF.

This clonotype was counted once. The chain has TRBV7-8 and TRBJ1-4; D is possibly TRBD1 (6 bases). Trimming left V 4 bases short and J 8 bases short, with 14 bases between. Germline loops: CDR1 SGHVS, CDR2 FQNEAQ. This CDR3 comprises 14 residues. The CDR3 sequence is CASSSSGEAEKLFF. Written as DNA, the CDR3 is TGTGCCAGCAGCTCGTCAGGGGAAGCGGAAAAACTGTTTTTT.

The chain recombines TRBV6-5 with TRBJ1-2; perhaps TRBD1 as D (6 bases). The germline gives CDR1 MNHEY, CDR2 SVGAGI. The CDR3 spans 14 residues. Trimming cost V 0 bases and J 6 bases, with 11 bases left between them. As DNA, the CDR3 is TGTGCCAGCAGTTACTCTGGGGGCGCGAATGGCTACACCTTC. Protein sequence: CASSYSGGANGYTF.

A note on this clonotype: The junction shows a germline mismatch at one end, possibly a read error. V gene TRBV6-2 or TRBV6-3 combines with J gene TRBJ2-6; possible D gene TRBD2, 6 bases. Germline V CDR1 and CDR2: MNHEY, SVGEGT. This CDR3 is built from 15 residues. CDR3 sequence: CASSSGDSGANILTF. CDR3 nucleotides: TGTGCCAGCAGTTCCGGGGACTCTGGGGCCAACATCCTGACTTTC.

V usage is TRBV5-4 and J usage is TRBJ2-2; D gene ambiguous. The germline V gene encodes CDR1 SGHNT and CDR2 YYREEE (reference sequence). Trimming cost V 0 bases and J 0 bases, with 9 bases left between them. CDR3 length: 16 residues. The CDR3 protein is CASSLARLTNTGELFF. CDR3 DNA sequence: TGTGCCAGCAGCTTGGCCCGTTTGACGAACACCGGGGAGCTGTTTTTT.